Listed here are 5 T cell receptor beta chains from one sample, sequenced in a study of shared clonotypes between healthy human individuals (dated by TCRdb to 2020 to 2021). CD8 naive samples were obtained by positive selection for CCR7 among CD45RO-negative cells, yielding a CD45RA+CCR7+ population from which TemRA cells were excluded. Receptors were amplified or captured by the immunoSEQ multiplex PCR assay. Sourced from immuneACCESS, this table was stored by TCRdb with only in-frame sequences that have V and J called. A share of the clones is absent; for the studies checked, an unresolved V gene accounts for under half, and the remainder has no known explanation. The sample has about 2 million clones on record, about 95% of them singletons. Clones ranked in the top ten supply approximately 1.2% of the sample. Sequenced sample: naive CD8+ T cells sorted from blood. The cell subset or site label on this specimen signifies: CD45RA+CCR7+. The receptors originated from a man aged 18 to 30 in good health.

The CDR3 spells CASSFRTPGAELFF. In DNA, the CDR3 is TGCGCCAGCAGCTTCCGAACACCGGGAGCGGAGCTGTTTTTT. The V call is TRBV4-1, the J call TRBJ2-2, with D perhaps matching TRBD2 (6 bases). The CDR3 loop spans 14 amino acids. Trimming left V 5 bases short and J 10 bases short, with 17 bases between. Per the germline V gene, CDR1 is MGHRA and CDR2 is YSYEKL.

The chain joins TRBV5-1 to TRBJ2-7; D is unclear. The germline gives CDR1 SGHRS, CDR2 YFSETQ. V was shortened by 4 bases and J by 7 bases, with 15 bases between the two germline ends. The CDR3 is made up of 13 amino acids. As DNA, the CDR3 is TGCGCCAGCAGCGAGACCCAAATGGGGGAGCAGTACTTC. It specifies CASSETQMGEQYF.

The chain recombines TRBV4-2 with TRBJ1-5; no reliable D call. The V end lost 5 bases, the J end lost 5 bases, and 10 bases lay between the germline ends. Germline loops: CDR1 LGHNA, CDR2 YNFKEQ. The CDR3 has 13 residues. CDR3 loop: CASSSRRDQPQHF. The CDR3 nucleotides are TGTGCCAGCAGCTCCCGCCGGGATCAGCCCCAGCATTTT.

The chain combines TRBV7-9 with TRBJ2-1; D not resolved. This CDR3 contains 13 residues. The ends were cut back, 5 bases at V and 5 bases at J, with 10 bases in the middle. The germline V gene has CDR1 SEHNR and CDR2 FQNEAQ (reference sequence). CDR3 residues: CASSGVPNNEQFF. Written as DNA, the CDR3 is TGTGCCAGCAGCGGGGTGCCGAACAATGAGCAGTTCTTC.

In DNA, the CDR3 is TGCAGCGTTGATCAGGGGGACGAGCAGTACTTC. Amino acids: CSVDQGDEQYF. The rearrangement joins TRBV29-1 to TRBJ2-7; TRBD1 aligns across 7 bases. Germline CDR1 and CDR2: SQVTM and ANQGSEA. The trim removed 3 bases at V and 5 bases at J, leaving 1 base unmatched. CDR3 size: 11 residues.